Shown below are 18 T cell receptor beta chains from a single sample sequenced in a study of human T cells and chemical hapten exposure. This sample's time point: pre-sensitization, week 0. Treatment meaning: therapeutic diphenylcyclopropenone sensitization with weekly scalp DPC. MiXCR was run by TCRdb on the RACE reads, yielding one entry per CDR3 protein. The sample has about 120,000 distinct CDR3 sequences; less than 15% are singletons. This sample comprised whole blood, obtained in connection with sensitization to the hapten diphenylcyclopropenone (DPC). The receptors derive from a woman younger than 35 with alopecia areata. Some clones in this sample may be carry-over from other donors' samples.

This chain links TRBV2 with TRBJ2-1; no reliable D call. This CDR3 contains 15 residues. The V gene lost 4 bases and the J gene lost 7 bases, with 17 bases spanning the gap. Germline V lookup: CDR1 SNHLY, CDR2 FYNNEI. CDR3: CASSGIRPRFNEQFF. The CDR3, as DNA: TGTGCCAGCAGTGGTATCAGACCCAGGTTTAATGAGCAGTTCTTC. The whole variable domain, remainder taken from reference TRBV2 and TRBJ2-1, is EPEVTQTPSHQVTQMGQEVILRCVPISNHLYFYWYRQILGQKVEFLVSFYNNEISEKSEIFDDQFSVERPDGSNFTLKIRSTKLEDSAMYFCASSGIRPRFNEQFFGPGTRLTVL.

V is TRBV24-1 and J is TRBJ1-3; a weak D match, TRBD1 (5 bases). This CDR3 is 14 amino acids long. Germline lookup yields CDR1 KGHDR and CDR2 SFDVKD. Trimming took off 8 bases at V and 2 bases at J, with 12 bases between the two ends. The CDR3 here is CATMAGWTGNTIYF. The CDR3 DNA is TGTGCCACCATGGCAGGGTGGACTGGAAACACCATATATTTT.

This clonotype was found a few times. This chain uses TRBV6-6 with TRBJ1-2; 7 positions agree with TRBD1. The germline V gene has CDR1 MNHNY and CDR2 SVGAGI (reference sequence). Trimming cost V 2 bases and J 3 bases; bases outside gene matches: 6. The CDR3 is made up of 15 amino acids. The CDR3 here is CASSYDRVRDYGYTF. The CDR3 DNA is TGTGCCAGCAGTTACGACAGGGTTAGGGACTATGGCTACACCTTC.

In this sample, this clonotype turned up many times. The rearrangement joins TRBV4-1 to TRBJ2-2; the match to TRBD2 covers 12 bases. Germline loops: CDR1 MGHRA, CDR2 YSYEKL. The CDR3 runs to 16 residues. V shed 4 bases and J 5 bases; nucleotides not matched to a gene: 5. In DNA form, the CDR3 reads TGCGCCAGCAGCCCAGGACTAGCGGGGAAAACCGGGGAGCTGTTTTTT. As protein: CASSPGLAGKTGELFF.

This clonotype appeared a single time. This chain uses TRBV7-2 with TRBJ2-3; no firm D call. The CDR3 totals 13 residues. Germline V gene data show CDR1 as SGHTA and CDR2 as FQGNSA. With 1 base removed from V and 5 bases from J, the gap between germline ends came to 7 bases. In nucleotides, the CDR3 is TGTGCCAGCAGCTTAGAGTGGATAGATACGCAGTATTTT. Translated: CASSLEWIDTQYF.

This clonotype was recorded at least ten times. The chain employs TRBV7-9 and TRBJ2-1; unclear D gene. The CDR3 has 12 amino acids. V was pared by 4 bases and J by 9 bases, with 10 bases between. Germline loops: CDR1 SEHNR, CDR2 FQNEAQ (reference sequence). The CDR3 is CASSYRAAEQFF. The CDR3 DNA follows: TGTGCCAGCAGCTACAGAGCAGCTGAGCAGTTCTTC.

This clonotype has a handful of counts. The chain carries TRBV7-8 and TRBJ1-1, with D unclear. The CDR3 sequence is 13 residues long. From germline, CDR1 is SGHVS and CDR2 FQNEAQ. Trimming shortened V by 2 bases and J by 5 bases, and 9 bases separated the two germline ends. CDR3 region: CASSLNGLTEAFF. In DNA form, the CDR3 reads TGTGCCAGCAGCTTAAATGGACTGACTGAAGCTTTCTTT.

This sequence joins TRBV15 and TRBJ2-4; the D is unclear. The CDR3 runs 13 residues. CDR1 and CDR2 (germline): LNHNV, YYDKDF (reference sequence). V lost 0 bases and J 6 bases, leaving 6 bases between the germline ends. The CDR3 region has the DNA TGTGCCACCAGCAGAGATAGAACAAACATTCAGTACTTC. Translation: CATSRDRTNIQYF. The variable domain in full, with the rest retrieved from reference TRBV15 and TRBJ2-4, is DAMVIQNPRYQVTQFGKPVTLSCSQTLNHNVMYWYQQKSSQAPKLLFHYYDKDFNNEADTPDNFQSRRPNTSFCFLDIRSPGLGDTAMYLCATSRDRTNIQYFGAGTRLSVL.

This clonotype was found a few times. The gene calls are TRBV6-2 or TRBV6-3 and TRBJ1-1; no clear D gene. The germline V and J ends were trimmed by 7 bases and 1 base, with 13 bases remaining between them. The germline CDR1 and CDR2 sequences are MNHEY and SVGEGT. The CDR3 runs to 14 residues. The CDR3 region is CASTPGRRNTEAFF. The CDR3, as DNA: TGTGCCAGCACCCCAGGCCGGCGGAACACTGAAGCTTTCTTT.

The chain has TRBV9 and TRBJ2-7; possibly TRBD1 for D (5 bases). V shed 1 base and J shed 6 bases, with 14 bases lying between them. The length of the CDR3 is 14 residues. CDR1 and CDR2 from the germline V gene are SGDLS and YYNGEE. As DNA, the CDR3 is TGTGCCAGCAGCGTAAGGTCAGGGTTGCCCGAGCAGTACTTC. Translation gives CASSVRSGLPEQYF.

The DNA of the CDR3 is TGTGCCTGGAGTACCCAGACAGGGGCCCAGCATTTT. The encoded protein is CAWSTQTGAQHF. J is TRBJ1-5 and V is TRBV30, with 8 nucleotides matching TRBD1. The CDR3 is 12 amino acids. Trimming removed 2 bases from V and 11 bases from J; junction bases left unmatched: 5. Germline CDR1 GTSNPN, CDR2 SVGIG (reference sequence).

The rearrangement links TRBV25-1 to TRBJ2-7; 8 positions match TRBD1. CDR3 size: 15 residues. Trimming at V came to 1 base and at J to 3 bases, leaving 5 bases not matched to a gene. In germline, CDR1 is MGHDK, CDR2 SYGVNS. Here the CDR3 DNA reads TGTGCCAGCAGTGAATCCTGGACAGGGAACTACGAGCAGTACTTC. This translates into CASSESWTGNYEQYF.

V is TRBV6-5 and J is TRBJ1-5, with 8 bases lining up with TRBD1. The CDR3 spans 14 residues. Germline V gives CDR1 MNHEY, CDR2 SVGAGI. Losses at the gene ends were 6 bases for V and 6 bases for J; bases not matched to a gene: 7. Here the CDR3 DNA reads TGTGCCAGCAGATCCGACAGGGGCTCTCAGCCCCAGCATTTT. Translation: CASRSDRGSQPQHF.

J is TRBJ1-1 and V is TRBV10-1; no definite D call. V was shortened by 2 bases and J by 0 bases, with 7 bases between the two germline ends. The CDR3 consists of 14 residues. Germline CDR1 and CDR2: WNHNN and SYGVQD (reference sequence). The CDR3 coding sequence is TGCGCCAGCAGTGAGGAGGGAGTGAACACTGAAGCTTTCTTT. It encodes CASSEEGVNTEAFF.

This clonotype was seen more than once but under ten times. The chain employs TRBV6-2 or TRBV6-3 and TRBJ1-6, with D possibly TRBD1 on 5 matching bases. The V and J ends lost 0 bases and 6 bases respectively, with 12 bases between them. CDR3 length: 16 amino acids. The germline V gene encodes CDR1 MNHEY and CDR2 SVGEGT. The CDR3 DNA is TGTGCCAGCAGTTACTCGACAGTAACGATTAATTCACCCCTCCACTTT. Amino acids: CASSYSTVTINSPLHF.

V usage is TRBV14 and J usage is TRBJ1-4; the D is unclear. From germline, CDR1 is SGHDN and CDR2 FVKESK. Trimming took 2 bases from V and 7 from J, leaving 17 bases between them. The CDR3 spans 16 residues. DNA for the CDR3: TGTGCCAGCAGCCAATATACACGACCAAGCGGTGAAAAACTGTTTTTT. The encoded protein is CASSQYTRPSGEKLFF.

This clonotype was observed many times. The chain recombines TRBV20-1 with TRBJ2-5; 8 positions match TRBD1. The trim removed 0 bases at V and 3 bases at J, leaving 6 bases unmatched. The CDR3 has 15 amino acids. The V gene's germline CDR1 is DFQATT and CDR2 SNEGSKA (reference sequence). Written as DNA, the CDR3 is TGCAGTGCTAGAGATCTGGGACAGGCGGAAGAGACCCAGTACTTC. Translated: CSARDLGQAEETQYF.

The V gene is TRBV20-1, the J gene TRBJ1-5; TRBD1 aligns across 9 bases. After removal of 5 bases from V and 10 bases from J, the junction contained 6 bases not matched to a gene. Germline V gene data show CDR1 as DFQATT and CDR2 as SNEGSKA (reference sequence). This CDR3 has 12 residues. Written as DNA, the CDR3 is TGCAGTGCTTATACAGGGGGCAAACCCCAGCATTTT. This gives the protein CSAYTGGKPQHF.